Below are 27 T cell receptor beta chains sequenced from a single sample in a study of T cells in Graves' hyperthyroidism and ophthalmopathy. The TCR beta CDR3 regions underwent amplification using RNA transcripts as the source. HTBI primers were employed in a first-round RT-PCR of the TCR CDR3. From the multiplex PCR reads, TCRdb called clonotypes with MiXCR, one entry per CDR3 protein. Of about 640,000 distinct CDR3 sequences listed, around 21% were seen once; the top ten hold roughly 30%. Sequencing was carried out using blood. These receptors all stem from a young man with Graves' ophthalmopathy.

Written as DNA, the CDR3 is TGTGCCAGCAACCTGGGACTACTCCCGGGGGGGATTTACAATGAGCAGTTCTTC. It specifies CASNLGLLPGGIYNEQFF. V gene TRBV5-6 combines with J gene TRBJ2-1; 8 bases are shared with TRBD2. The CDR3 is 18 amino acids. Germline V gene sequence: CDR1 SGHDT, CDR2 YYEEEE. The J segment lost 4 bases and the V segment lost 6 bases, leaving 18 bases of the junction unmatched.

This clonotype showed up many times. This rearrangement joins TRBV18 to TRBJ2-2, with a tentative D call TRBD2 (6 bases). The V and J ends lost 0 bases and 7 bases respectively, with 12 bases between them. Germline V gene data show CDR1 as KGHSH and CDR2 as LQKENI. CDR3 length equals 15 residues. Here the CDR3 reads CASSPPASEIGELFF. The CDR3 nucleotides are TGTGCCAGCTCACCACCGGCTAGCGAAATCGGGGAGCTGTTTTTT.

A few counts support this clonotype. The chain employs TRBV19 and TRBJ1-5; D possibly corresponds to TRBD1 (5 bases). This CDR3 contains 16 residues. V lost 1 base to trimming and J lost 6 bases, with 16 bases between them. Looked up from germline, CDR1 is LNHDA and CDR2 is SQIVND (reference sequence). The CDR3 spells CASSIGIRERVQPQHF. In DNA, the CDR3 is TGTGCCAGTAGTATAGGAATCAGGGAGAGGGTTCAGCCCCAGCATTTT.

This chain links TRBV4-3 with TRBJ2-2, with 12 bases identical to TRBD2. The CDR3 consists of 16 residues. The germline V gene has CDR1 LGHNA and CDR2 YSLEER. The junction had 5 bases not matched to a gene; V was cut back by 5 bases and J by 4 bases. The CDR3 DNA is TGCGCCAGCAGCGTCCTAGCGGGAGGGGGCACCGGGGAGCTGTTTTTT. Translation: CASSVLAGGGTGELFF.

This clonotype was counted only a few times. Written as DNA, the CDR3 is TGCAGCACGGTTGTGGAGACCGGGGAGCTGTTTTTT. Its translation: CSTVVETGELFF. The chain has TRBV29-1 and TRBJ2-2; D is uncertain. V was trimmed by 8 bases and J by 5 bases, leaving 12 bases between them. Per the germline V gene, CDR1 is SQVTM and CDR2 is ANQGSEA. There are 12 residues in the CDR3.

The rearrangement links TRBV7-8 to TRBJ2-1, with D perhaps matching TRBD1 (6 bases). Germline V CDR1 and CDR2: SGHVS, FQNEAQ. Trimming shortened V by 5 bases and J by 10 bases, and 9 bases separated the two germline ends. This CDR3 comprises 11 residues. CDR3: CASSGTPEQFF. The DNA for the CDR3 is TGTGCCAGCAGCGGGACACCGGAGCAGTTCTTC.

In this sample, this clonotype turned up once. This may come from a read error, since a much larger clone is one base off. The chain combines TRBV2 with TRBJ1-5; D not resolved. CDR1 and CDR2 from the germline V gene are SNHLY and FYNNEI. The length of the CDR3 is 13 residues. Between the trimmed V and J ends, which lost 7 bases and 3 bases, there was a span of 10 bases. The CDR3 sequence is CASNSQDNQPQHF. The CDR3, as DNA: TGTGCCAGCAATTCCCAGGACAATCAGCCCCAGCATTTT.

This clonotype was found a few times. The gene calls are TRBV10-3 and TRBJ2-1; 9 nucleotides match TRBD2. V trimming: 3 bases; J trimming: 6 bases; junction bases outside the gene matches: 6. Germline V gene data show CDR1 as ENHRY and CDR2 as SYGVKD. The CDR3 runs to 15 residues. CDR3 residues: CAISDVAGVGNEQFF. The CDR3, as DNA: TGTGCCATCAGTGATGTAGCGGGAGTCGGCAATGAGCAGTTCTTC.

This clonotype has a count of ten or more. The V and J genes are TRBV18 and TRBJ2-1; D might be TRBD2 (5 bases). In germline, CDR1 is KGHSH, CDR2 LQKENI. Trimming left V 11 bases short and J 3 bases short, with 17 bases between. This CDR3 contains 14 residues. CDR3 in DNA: TGTGCCTACCGGATGAGGGAGATCTACAATGAGCAGTTCTTC. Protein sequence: CAYRMREIYNEQFF.

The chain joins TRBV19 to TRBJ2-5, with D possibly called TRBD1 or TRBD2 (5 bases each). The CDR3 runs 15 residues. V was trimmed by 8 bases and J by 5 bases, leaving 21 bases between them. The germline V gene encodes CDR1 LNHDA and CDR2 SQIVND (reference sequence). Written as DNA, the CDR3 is TGTGCCAGTCGCCGGGACCCCAGGAAAGAGGAGACCCAGTACTTC. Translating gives CASRRDPRKEETQYF.

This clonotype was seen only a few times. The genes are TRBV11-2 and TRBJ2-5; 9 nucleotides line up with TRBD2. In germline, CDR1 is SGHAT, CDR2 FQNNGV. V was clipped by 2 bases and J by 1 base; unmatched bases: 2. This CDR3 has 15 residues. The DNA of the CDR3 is TGTGCCAGCAGCTTATTTAGCGGGAGCCAAGAGACCCAGTACTTC. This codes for CASSLFSGSQETQYF.

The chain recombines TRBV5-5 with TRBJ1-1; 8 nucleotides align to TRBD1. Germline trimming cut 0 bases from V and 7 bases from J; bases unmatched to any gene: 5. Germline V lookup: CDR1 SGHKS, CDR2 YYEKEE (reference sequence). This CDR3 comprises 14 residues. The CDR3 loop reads CASSLGRGRNEAFF. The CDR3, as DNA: TGTGCCAGCAGCTTGGGCAGGGGGCGAAATGAAGCTTTCTTT.

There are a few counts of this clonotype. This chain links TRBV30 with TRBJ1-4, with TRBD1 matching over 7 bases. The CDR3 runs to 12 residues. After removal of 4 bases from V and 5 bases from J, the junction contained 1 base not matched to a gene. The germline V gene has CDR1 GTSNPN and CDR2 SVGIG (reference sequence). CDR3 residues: CAWTTGNEKLFF. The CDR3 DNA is TGTGCCTGGACGACAGGGAATGAAAAACTGTTTTTT.

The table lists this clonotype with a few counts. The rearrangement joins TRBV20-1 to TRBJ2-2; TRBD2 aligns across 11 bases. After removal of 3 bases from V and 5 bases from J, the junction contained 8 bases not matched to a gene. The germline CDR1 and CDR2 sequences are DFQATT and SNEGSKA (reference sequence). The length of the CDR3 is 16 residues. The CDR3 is CSASWLAGGGTGELFF. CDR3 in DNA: TGCAGTGCTAGTTGGCTAGCGGGAGGTGGGACCGGGGAGCTGTTTTTT.

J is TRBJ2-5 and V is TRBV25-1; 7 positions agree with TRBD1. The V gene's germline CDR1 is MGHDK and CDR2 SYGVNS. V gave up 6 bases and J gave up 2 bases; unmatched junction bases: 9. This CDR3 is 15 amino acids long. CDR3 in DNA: TGTGCCAGCAGCCCCCCTCTGGGACAGCAAGAGACCCAGTACTTC. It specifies CASSPPLGQQETQYF.

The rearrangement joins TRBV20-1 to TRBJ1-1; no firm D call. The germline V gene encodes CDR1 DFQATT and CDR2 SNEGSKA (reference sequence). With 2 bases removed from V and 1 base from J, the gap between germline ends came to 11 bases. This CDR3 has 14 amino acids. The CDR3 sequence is CSARRPPGNTEAFF. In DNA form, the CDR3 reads TGCAGTGCTAGACGTCCCCCGGGGAACACTGAAGCTTTCTTT.

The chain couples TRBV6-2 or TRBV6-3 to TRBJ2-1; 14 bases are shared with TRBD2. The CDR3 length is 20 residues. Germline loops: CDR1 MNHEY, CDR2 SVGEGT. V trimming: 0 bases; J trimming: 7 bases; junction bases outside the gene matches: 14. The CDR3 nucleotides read TGTGCCAGCAGTTACTCGGGCGGACTAGCGGGAGGAGCTTCAGGTAATGAGCAGTTCTTC. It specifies CASSYSGGLAGGASGNEQFF.

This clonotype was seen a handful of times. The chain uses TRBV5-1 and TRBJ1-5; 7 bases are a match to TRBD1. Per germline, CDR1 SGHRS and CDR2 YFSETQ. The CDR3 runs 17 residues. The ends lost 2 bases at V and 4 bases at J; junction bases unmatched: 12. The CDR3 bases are TGCGCCAGCAGCTTTTACCCCCAAGAGACAGGGAATCAGCCCCAGCATTTT. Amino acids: CASSFYPQETGNQPQHF.

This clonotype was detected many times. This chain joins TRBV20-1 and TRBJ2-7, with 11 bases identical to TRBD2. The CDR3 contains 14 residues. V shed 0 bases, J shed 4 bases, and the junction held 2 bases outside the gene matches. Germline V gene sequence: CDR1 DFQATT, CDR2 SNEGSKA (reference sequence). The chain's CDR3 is CSARDWTSGYEQYF. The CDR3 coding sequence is TGCAGTGCTAGAGACTGGACTAGCGGGTACGAGCAGTACTTC.

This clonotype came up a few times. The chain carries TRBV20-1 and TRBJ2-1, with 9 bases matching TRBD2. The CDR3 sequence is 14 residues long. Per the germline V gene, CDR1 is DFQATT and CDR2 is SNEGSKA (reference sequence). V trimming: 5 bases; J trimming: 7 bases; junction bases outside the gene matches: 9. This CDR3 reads CSAVSGRKMNEQFF. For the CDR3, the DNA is TGCAGTGCTGTAAGCGGGAGGAAGATGAATGAGCAGTTCTTC.

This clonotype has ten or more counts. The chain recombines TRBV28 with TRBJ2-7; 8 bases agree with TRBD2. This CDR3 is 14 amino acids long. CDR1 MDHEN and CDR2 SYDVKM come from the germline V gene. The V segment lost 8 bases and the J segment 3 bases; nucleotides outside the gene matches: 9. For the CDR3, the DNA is TGTGCCAGCGTGAAGGCGGGAGGTCACTACGAGCAGTACTTC. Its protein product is CASVKAGGHYEQYF.

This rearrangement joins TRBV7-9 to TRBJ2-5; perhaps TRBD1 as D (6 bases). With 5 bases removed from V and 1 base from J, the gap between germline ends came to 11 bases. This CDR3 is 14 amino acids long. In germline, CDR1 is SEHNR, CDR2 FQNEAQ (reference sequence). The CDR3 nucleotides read TGTGCCAGCAGCGGGGGCCGGGGCCAAGAGACCCAGTACTTC. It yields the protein CASSGGRGQETQYF.

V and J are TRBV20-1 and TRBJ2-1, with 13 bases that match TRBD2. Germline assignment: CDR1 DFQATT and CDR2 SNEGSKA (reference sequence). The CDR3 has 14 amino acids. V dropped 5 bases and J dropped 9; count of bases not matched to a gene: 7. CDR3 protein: CSAETSGRSVEQFF. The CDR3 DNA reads TGCAGTGCTGAGACTAGCGGGAGGTCGGTTGAGCAGTTCTTC.

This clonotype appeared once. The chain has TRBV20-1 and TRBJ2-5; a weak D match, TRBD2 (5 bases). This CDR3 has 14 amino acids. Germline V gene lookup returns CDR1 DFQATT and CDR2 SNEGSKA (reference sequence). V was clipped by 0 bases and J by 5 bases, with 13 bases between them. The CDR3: CSARDGSGGETQYF. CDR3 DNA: TGCAGTGCTAGAGATGGAAGCGGCGGGGAGACCCAGTACTTC.

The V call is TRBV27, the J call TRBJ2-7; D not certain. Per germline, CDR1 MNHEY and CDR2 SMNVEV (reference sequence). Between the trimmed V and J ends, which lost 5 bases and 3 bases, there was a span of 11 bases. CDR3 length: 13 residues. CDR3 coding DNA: TGTGCCAGCAGTCCTAACCTCGGCTACGAGCAGTACTTC. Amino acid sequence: CASSPNLGYEQYF.

The CDR3 bases are TGTGCCAGCAGTTATCCCAAGGGGAGCTACGAGCAGTACTTC. Translated: CASSYPKGSYEQYF. The chain combines TRBV6-2 or TRBV6-3 with TRBJ2-7; possibly TRBD1 or TRBD2 for D (5 bases each). The V and J ends lost 3 bases and 3 bases respectively, with 12 bases between them. This CDR3 comprises 14 residues. The V gene's germline CDR1 is MNHEY and CDR2 SVGEGT.

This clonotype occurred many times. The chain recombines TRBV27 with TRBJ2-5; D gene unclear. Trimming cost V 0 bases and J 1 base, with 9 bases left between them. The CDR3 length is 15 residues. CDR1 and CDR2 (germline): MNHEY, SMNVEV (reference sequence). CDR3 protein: CASSLSVALQETQYF. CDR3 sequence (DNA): TGTGCCAGCAGTTTATCGGTCGCACTCCAAGAGACCCAGTACTTC.